A single sample is the source of the 4 T cell receptor beta chains below, sequenced in a study of T cells after yellow fever vaccination. Each CDR3 protein gets one entry after TCRdb re-called the 5' RACE reads with MiXCR. The table shows about 430,000 distinct CDR3 sequences, with about 19% occurring only once. This sample comprised PBMCs, obtained before the yellow fever booster vaccination. Receptors originate from a man between 18 and 29 years old who received the YFV17D yellow fever vaccine.

This clonotype was counted only a few times. The chain couples TRBV5-1 to TRBJ1-4; tentatively, D is TRBD1 (5 bases). V was trimmed by 3 bases and J by 0 bases, leaving 12 bases between them. CDR1 is SGHRS, CDR2 YFSETQ, per germline. This CDR3 has 16 residues. In DNA form, the CDR3 reads TGCGCCAGCAGCTACACCGGGGCAGCAACTAATGAAAAACTGTTTTTT. This codes for CASSYTGAATNEKLFF.

This clonotype showed up just a few times. V usage is TRBV12-3 or TRBV12-4 and J usage is TRBJ2-1; 7 nucleotides line up with TRBD1. V shed 4 bases, J shed 6 bases, and the junction held 9 bases outside the gene matches. The CDR3 is 15 residues long. The CDR3 region is CASSYSGTVINEQFF. In nucleotides, the CDR3 is TGTGCCAGCAGTTACTCCGGGACAGTAATCAATGAGCAGTTCTTC.

The V gene is TRBV3-1, the J gene TRBJ2-5, with TRBD2 matching 9 bases. Unmatched junction bases numbered 11, after V lost 1 base and J lost 5 bases. The germline V gene has CDR1 LGHDT and CDR2 YNNKEL (reference sequence). CDR3 length: 17 amino acids. The CDR3 reads CASSQGMAGGLIETQYF. The CDR3 DNA is TGTGCCAGCAGCCAAGGGATGGCGGGGGGGCTGATCGAGACCCAGTACTTC.

The rearrangement uses TRBV20-1 and TRBJ2-3, with 7 bases aligning to TRBD1. The ends lost 3 bases at V and 2 bases at J; junction bases unmatched: 5. CDR1 and CDR2 from the germline V gene are DFQATT and SNEGSKA (reference sequence). This CDR3 region has 14 residues. The CDR3 DNA is TGCAGTGCTAGCAGGGGGTCCTACACAGATACGCAGTATTTT. Residues: CSASRGSYTDTQYF.